This T cell receptor beta chain was obtained from a study of Ad26.COV2.S vaccination and SARS-CoV-2 variants. Treatment denoted: over 15 received Ad26.COV2.S at low or high dose, single or two shots; about 5 received placebo; per-sample allocation not given. Vaccine and placebo recipients were sampled on day 63 after the first injection. Some clones are missing from TCRdb's copy, which holds only in-frame ones; the method was immunoSEQ multiplex PCR. The sample includes some 350,000 clones, 85% to 90% of them seen just once. General study findings and limits: Total T cell responses may have been underestimated by the TCR breadth and depth analyses. After vaccination, reports described spike-specific CD8+ and CD4+ T cell responses as showing substantial breadth.

V was trimmed by 4 bases and J by 11 bases, leaving 12 bases between them. The germline CDR1 and CDR2 sequences are MDHEN and SYDVKM. The CDR3 has 12 amino acids. About this clone itself: Its antigen is not identified.

The chain employs TRBV28 and TRBJ2-1, with unresolved D. This material consisted of peripheral blood, taken in a trial of Ad26.COV2.S vaccine versus placebo. The origin of this receptor is a person aged 18-65 years who received the Ad26.COV2.S COVID-19 vaccine or a placebo. In nucleotides, the CDR3 is TGTGCCAGCAGTTCCCCCGGGCGGCAGCAGTTCTTC. This encodes CASSSPGRQQFF.